The 27 T cell receptor beta chains listed next were all sequenced from one sample in a study of T cells in tuberculosis. Sequencing was performed with immunoSEQ multiplex PCR; in TCRdb, only in-frame clones are kept and a portion is missing. The data hold roughly 59,000 clones, with around 86% observed a single time. Sorting used thawed, overnight-rested PBMC stained with anti-CD3, a viability dye and GMM-loaded CD1B tetramer. CD1B tetramers were loaded with Rhodococcus equi-derived C32 glucose monomycolate. Sequenced: CD1b-GMM tetramer-negative cells sorted from PBMCs. The receptors were gathered from an adult woman with latent tuberculosis.

The chain combines TRBV7-9 with TRBJ2-1, with TRBD2 as a possible D gene (7 bases). V lost 5 bases, J lost 4 bases, and 18 bases lay in between. The CDR3 has 16 amino acids. In germline, CDR1 is SEHNR, CDR2 FQNEAQ (reference sequence). The CDR3 bases are TGTGCCAGCAGCAGGGGGGGACCGGGCCTTTACAATGAGCAGTTCTTC. It is translated as CASSRGGPGLYNEQFF.

The chain is built from TRBV7-3 and TRBJ1-2, with D perhaps matching TRBD1 (5 bases). Germline V gene lookup returns CDR1 SGHTA and CDR2 FQGTGA. The CDR3 contains 13 residues. Trimming shortened V by 2 bases and J by 7 bases, and 11 bases separated the two germline ends. CDR3 protein: CASSLSREGGYTF. The DNA for the CDR3 is TGTGCCAGCAGCTTATCCAGGGAGGGTGGCTACACCTTC.

The chain links TRBV2 to TRBJ1-1; D may be TRBD1 (6 bases). The germline CDR1 and CDR2 sequences are SNHLY and FYNNEI. V was pared by 5 bases and J by 1 base, with 11 bases between. This CDR3 contains 14 residues. CDR3: CASSPNRANTEAFF. The CDR3 coding sequence is TGTGCCAGCAGTCCTAACAGGGCGAACACTGAAGCTTTCTTT.

This chain connects TRBV28 to TRBJ2-1; TRBD2 matches 10 bases. The CDR3 spans 16 residues. Trimming at V came to 4 bases and at J to 10 bases, leaving 13 bases not matched to a gene. Germline V gene lookup returns CDR1 MDHEN and CDR2 SYDVKM. As DNA, the CDR3 is TGTGCCAGCAGTTCGGGCCTAAGCGGGGGGGCAGAGGAGCAGTTCTTC. Amino acid sequence: CASSSGLSGGAEEQFF.

The gene calls are TRBV15 and TRBJ1-2; D is undetermined. This CDR3 is built from 14 residues. V was trimmed by 6 bases and J by 5 bases, leaving 16 bases between them. The germline gives CDR1 LNHNV, CDR2 YYDKDF (reference sequence). CDR3: CATSPDGGGYGYTF. In nucleotides, the CDR3 is TGTGCCACCAGTCCGGACGGCGGAGGGTATGGCTACACCTTC. The full variable domain, with the rest looked up from reference TRBV15 and TRBJ1-2, is DAMVIQNPRYQVTQFGKPVTLSCSQTLNHNVMYWYQQKSSQAPKLLFHYYDKDFNNEADTPDNFQSRRPNTSFCFLDIRSPGLGDTAMYLCATSPDGGGYGYTFGSGTRLTVV.

The gene calls are TRBV11-3 and TRBJ2-5; 11 bases line up with TRBD2. V lost 0 bases to trimming and J lost 5 bases; unmatched junction nucleotides: 8. The CDR3 contains 17 residues. Germline assignment: CDR1 SGHNT and CDR2 YENEEA. For the CDR3, the DNA is TGTGCCAGCAGCTTAGATGTCCGTTTAGCGGGGGGGGAGACCCAGTACTTC. Amino acids: CASSLDVRLAGGETQYF.

The V and J genes are TRBV4-1 and TRBJ1-5, with a weak D call TRBD1 (5 bases). The germline V and J ends were trimmed by 5 bases and 7 bases, with 18 bases remaining between them. Germline V gives CDR1 MGHRA, CDR2 YSYEKL. The CDR3 runs to 15 residues. CDR3 in amino acids: CASSSLPGSRQPQHF. The CDR3 coding sequence is TGCGCCAGCAGCTCGTTACCAGGGTCGAGGCAGCCCCAGCATTTT.

This sequence joins TRBV11-2 and TRBJ2-2, with a weak D call TRBD1 (5 bases). This CDR3 is 16 amino acids long. The ends were cut back, 5 bases at V and 6 bases at J, with 19 bases in the middle. The germline V gene has CDR1 SGHAT and CDR2 FQNNGV. This chain's CDR3 is CASSPRFSGSAGELFF. CDR3 bases: TGTGCCAGCAGCCCCCGGTTCTCAGGGTCTGCCGGGGAGCTGTTTTTT. The full variable domain, its missing parts supplied by reference TRBV11-2 and TRBJ2-2, is EAGVAQSPRYKIIEKRQSVAFWCNPISGHATLYWYQQILGQGPKLLIQFQNNGVVDDSQLPKDRFSAERLKGVDSTLKIQPAKLEDSAVYLCASSPRFSGSAGELFFGEGSRLTVL.

This clone has just one count. The rearrangement uses TRBV28 and TRBJ2-4; TRBD1 agrees at 7 bases. Germline CDR1 is MDHEN and CDR2 is SYDVKM. The V gene end was trimmed by 8 bases and the J gene end by 6 bases; junction bases not matched to a gene: 7. This CDR3 contains 13 residues. The CDR3 is CASENRGGNIQYF. CDR3 DNA sequence: TGTGCCAGCGAAAACAGGGGTGGAAACATTCAGTACTTC.

In DNA, the CDR3 is TGTGCCAGCAGTTCAAGCGGATCCCCCGGGGGTGGCTACACCTTC. Its translation: CASSSSGSPGGGYTF. The chain links TRBV27 to TRBJ1-2; perhaps TRBD1 as D (5 bases). Germline V CDR1 and CDR2: MNHEY, SMNVEV (reference sequence). The length of the CDR3 is 15 residues. V was clipped by 4 bases and J by 7 bases, with 19 bases between them.

This rearrangement joins TRBV7-3 to TRBJ2-6; tentative D call: TRBD1 (6 bases). This CDR3 contains 16 residues. Germline V CDR1 and CDR2: SGHTA, FQGTGA. Trimming stripped 6 bases from V and 0 bases from J, with 12 bases between. CDR3 coding DNA: TGTGCCAGCAGTGGTACAGGGTCCTCTGGGGCCAACGTCCTGACTTTC. It encodes CASSGTGSSGANVLTF.

CDR3 sequence reads: CATTVTGAASDTQYF. In DNA, the CDR3 is TGTGCCACCACAGTGACAGGGGCCGCTTCCGATACGCAGTATTTT. V gene TRBV6-1 combines with J gene TRBJ2-3; 8 bases are a match to TRBD1. CDR3 length equals 15 residues. Trimming took 10 bases from V and 6 from J; bases not matched to a gene: 15. CDR1 is MNHNS, CDR2 SASEGT, per germline.

J is TRBJ1-6 and V is TRBV14; a weak D match, TRBD1 (6 bases). The CDR3 totals 16 residues. Germline V lookup: CDR1 SGHDN, CDR2 FVKESK. The ends were cut back, 2 bases at V and 0 bases at J, with 8 bases in the middle. For the CDR3, the DNA is TGTGCCAGCAGCCAAACAGGGAGCTCCTATAATTCACCCCTCCACTTT. It encodes CASSQTGSSYNSPLHF.

V and J are TRBV7-8 and TRBJ2-1, with D uncertain. The V end was cut by 5 bases, the J end by 5 bases, with 7 bases between. Germline CDR1 is SGHVS and CDR2 is FQNEAQ. The CDR3 has 12 residues. CDR3: CASSAANNEQFF. The CDR3 DNA reads TGTGCCAGCAGCGCGGCAAACAATGAGCAGTTCTTC.

This chain joins TRBV29-1 and TRBJ2-5, with 7 nucleotides matching TRBD1. Looked up from germline, CDR1 is SQVTM and CDR2 is ANQGSEA. The CDR3 length is 13 residues. The junction had 9 bases not matched to a gene; V was cut back by 7 bases and J by 4 bases. In DNA, the CDR3 is TGCAGCGCCCGACAGGGAGTGGGAGAGACCCAGTACTTC. The encoded protein is CSARQGVGETQYF.

The chain has TRBV5-6 and TRBJ2-5, with 9 bases aligning to TRBD2. The CDR3 has 16 amino acids. J gave up 4 bases and V 0 bases, and 7 bases lay outside the gene matches. Per germline, CDR1 SGHDT and CDR2 YYEEEE. The CDR3 DNA reads TGTGCCAGCAGCTTGGCCTTTAGCGGGAGTGGAGAGACCCAGTACTTC. It encodes CASSLAFSGSGETQYF.

The table lists this clone with a few counts. The V gene is TRBV7-2, the J gene TRBJ2-5, with TRBD2 as a possible D gene (6 bases). Germline V gene sequence: CDR1 SGHTA, CDR2 FQGNSA. This CDR3 has 16 amino acids. V shed 2 bases and J shed 0 bases, with 13 bases lying between them. CDR3 DNA: TGTGCCAGCAGCTTACCCTCTGGCGGGGACCAAGAGACCCAGTACTTC. Translating gives CASSLPSGGDQETQYF.

This clone was seen a handful of times. This chain connects TRBV28 to TRBJ2-7; TRBD1 matches at 12 bases. The CDR3 contains 16 residues. The V gene end was trimmed by 5 bases and the J gene end by 9 bases; junction bases not matched to a gene: 14. CDR1 MDHEN and CDR2 SYDVKM come from the germline V gene. In DNA form, the CDR3 reads TGTGCCAGCAGTGGTCCCGGGACAGGGGGCGCCGGGGGGCAGTACTTC. The encoded protein is CASSGPGTGGAGGQYF. The full variable domain, its missing parts supplied by reference TRBV28 and TRBJ2-7, is DVKVTQSSRYLVKRTGEKVFLECVQDMDHENMFWYRQDPGLGLRLIYFSYDVKMKEKGDIPEGYSVSREKKERFSLILESASTNQTSMYLCASSGPGTGGAGGQYFGPGTRLTVT.

This chain uses TRBV19 with TRBJ2-2; 9 bases are a match to TRBD2. Germline CDR1 reads LNHDA; CDR2 reads SQIVND (reference sequence). The CDR3 loop spans 16 amino acids. The junction had 6 bases not matched to a gene; V was cut back by 5 bases and J by 2 bases. CDR3 nucleotide sequence: TGTGCCAGTAGTCTCCGGACTAGCGTCAACACCGGGGAGCTGTTTTTT. It specifies CASSLRTSVNTGELFF.

The rearrangement joins TRBV19 to TRBJ2-1; 11 bases map to TRBD1. V was clipped by 6 bases and J by 7 bases; unmatched bases: 8. The CDR3 totals 15 residues. Germline CDR1 LNHDA, CDR2 SQIVND (reference sequence). In nucleotides, the CDR3 is TGTGCCAGTAGGGCGGAGGACAGGGGGCTGAATGAGCAGTTCTTC. Its protein product is CASRAEDRGLNEQFF.

CDR3 protein: CASSEDTHTEAFF. CDR3 DNA: TGCGCCAGCAGCGAGGACACACACACTGAAGCTTTCTTT. The chain recombines TRBV5-1 with TRBJ1-1; tentative D call: TRBD1 (5 bases). V gave up 4 bases and J gave up 3 bases, with 10 bases separating them. There are 13 residues in the CDR3. Looked up from germline, CDR1 is SGHRS and CDR2 is YFSETQ.

This clone has more than one count but fewer than ten. For the CDR3, the DNA is TGTGCCAGCAGCCTAAGAGGACGGCGAGGAGGCTATGGCTACACCTTC. This encodes CASSLRGRRGGYGYTF. The chain recombines TRBV28 with TRBJ1-2, with D hard to call. The ends were cut back, 6 bases at V and 4 bases at J, with 21 bases in the middle. The CDR3 is 16 amino acids. The germline V gene encodes CDR1 MDHEN and CDR2 SYDVKM.

The chain employs TRBV6-1 and TRBJ2-1, with D perhaps matching TRBD1 (5 bases). V shed 0 bases and J shed 5 bases, with 8 bases lying between them. The CDR3 is made up of 14 amino acids. From germline, CDR1 is MNHNS and CDR2 SASEGT. The CDR3 protein is CASSEARADNEQFF. CDR3 DNA: TGTGCCAGCAGTGAAGCCAGGGCGGACAATGAGCAGTTCTTC.

In its sample, this clone was seen a few times. The CDR3 DNA reads as TGTGCCAGCAGCTCGGACAGGGGGGGAAACACCATATATTTT. Residues: CASSSDRGGNTIYF. This sequence joins TRBV7-9 and TRBJ1-3, with 10 bases fitting TRBD1. This CDR3 comprises 14 residues. Germline V gives CDR1 SEHNR, CDR2 FQNEAQ (reference sequence). J was trimmed by 4 bases and V by 4 bases; bases with no gene match: 1.

Worth noting for this clone: The same CDR3 can be traced to other DNA sequences in this sample. The rearrangement joins TRBV4-1 to TRBJ2-5; 10 nucleotides agree with TRBD2. V was pared by 0 bases and J by 2 bases, with 6 bases of the junction left unmatched. Looked up from germline, CDR1 is MGHRA and CDR2 is YSYEKL. This CDR3 comprises 17 residues. The CDR3, as DNA: TGCGCCAGCAGCCAAGACCCACCGGGACTAGCGCAAGAGACCCAGTACTTC. Protein product: CASSQDPPGLAQETQYF.

The J gene is TRBJ2-2, the V gene TRBV19; 9 positions match TRBD2. Unmatched junction bases numbered 6, after V lost 4 bases and J lost 6 bases. CDR1 is LNHDA and CDR2 is SQIVND in the germline V gene (reference sequence). CDR3 length: 15 amino acids. The CDR3 DNA sequence: TGTGCCAGTAGTACCCCAGCGGGAGGTCCCGGGGAGCTGTTTTTT. Encoded protein: CASSTPAGGPGELFF.

V gene TRBV4-3 combines with J gene TRBJ2-5; TRBD1 is a possible D gene (5 bases). Germline assignment: CDR1 LGHNA and CDR2 YSLEER. The V and J ends lost 3 bases and 5 bases respectively, with 13 bases between them. The CDR3 totals 14 residues. CDR3 bases: TGCGCCAGCAGCCAGACCCCGACAGTCGAGACCCAGTACTTC. Its translation: CASSQTPTVETQYF.